A single T cell receptor (beta chain) is shown here with its context. What it binds is unknown. The data are from a study of T cell responses to AZD1222 COVID-19 vaccine. In the study overall: Some second doses came at about 4 weeks and others at about 12 weeks; these were pooled.

The V segment lost 6 bases and the J segment 4 bases; nucleotides outside the gene matches: 3. CDR1 SNHLY and CDR2 FYNNEI come from the germline V gene. The CDR3 loop spans 13 amino acids. Some clones are missing from TCRdb's copy, which holds only in-frame ones; the method was immunoSEQ multiplex PCR. Among approximately 73,000 clones listed, over 80% were seen once. Study findings and constraints: Vaccine-related CD4 TCRs covered spike, predominating at 160-218 and 743-854. At baseline, just 5 or 6 AZD1222 recipients tested seropositive. It was only after the peak T cell response that any repertoires were sampled.

This clonotype was obtained from an adult in good health. V and J are TRBV2 and TRBJ1-5; 7 nucleotides align to TRBD1. The sequenced sample was peripheral blood, obtained on day 0 of AZD1222 vaccination. This CDR3 is CASRETGNQPQHF. The CDR3 DNA sequence: TGTGCCAGCAGAGAGACAGGGAATCAGCCCCAGCATTTT.